Below, 18 T cell receptor beta chains from the same sample are listed, as sequenced in a study of OX40 agonist ivuxolimab in advanced cancers. Clones were sequenced by immunoSEQ multiplex PCR, and TCRdb holds only the in-frame ones, with some missing. The sample records 9,500 to 15,000 clones, around 81% being singletons. This sample comprised CD4+ or CD8+ T cells sorted from blood, obtained in a trial of the OX40 agonist ivuxolimab. Source of these receptors: an adult with an advanced solid tumor such as melanoma, head and neck, liver or kidney cancer.

The J gene is TRBJ2-2, the V gene TRBV5-6, with 10 bases that match TRBD2. Germline V gives CDR1 SGHDT, CDR2 YYEEEE. CDR3 length: 16 residues. V shed 0 bases and J 3 bases; nucleotides not matched to a gene: 2. CDR3 DNA sequence: TGTGCCAGCAGCTTGGGACTAGCGGGTTACACCGGGGAGCTGTTTTTT. Translation gives CASSLGLAGYTGELFF.

The gene calls are TRBV5-4 and TRBJ2-1, with 14 bases aligning to TRBD2. The CDR3 is 14 amino acids. V dropped 4 bases and J dropped 15; count of bases not matched to a gene: 9. Germline V gives CDR1 SGHNT, CDR2 YYREEE (reference sequence). The CDR3 region has the DNA TGTGCCAGCAGCGGGACTAGCGGGAGAGGGCCCCGGTTCTTC. Encoded protein: CASSGTSGRGPRFF.

The chain couples TRBV27 to TRBJ1-5, with D unresolved. V lost 5 bases and J lost 6, with 14 bases in between. CDR3 size: 14 residues. Germline loops: CDR1 MNHEY, CDR2 SMNVEV (reference sequence). The CDR3 nucleotides are TGTGCCAGCAGTCCTACCTTGACTGTTCAGCCCCAGCATTTT. Protein product: CASSPTLTVQPQHF.

V gene TRBV2 combines with J gene TRBJ1-1; no clear D gene. The V gene's germline CDR1 is SNHLY and CDR2 FYNNEI. CDR3 length equals 16 residues. Trimming removed 6 bases at V and 0 bases at J, with 17 bases between. The CDR3 DNA follows: TGTGCCAGCAGCTTAGAGGTTGGGCGGTTGAACACTGAAGCTTTCTTT. This translates into CASSLEVGRLNTEAFF. The full variable domain, in which reference TRBV2 and TRBJ1-1 provide the parts outside the CDR3, is EPEVTQTPSHQVTQMGQEVILRCVPISNHLYFYWYRQILGQKVEFLVSFYNNEISEKSEIFDDQFSVERPDGSNFTLKIRSTKLEDSAMYFCASSLEVGRLNTEAFFGQGTRLTVV.

The rearrangement links TRBV13 to TRBJ2-7; tentatively, D is TRBD2 (8 bases). Trimming stripped 5 bases from V and 11 bases from J, with 16 bases between. The length of the CDR3 is 12 residues. Looked up from germline, CDR1 is PRHDT and CDR2 is FYEKMQ (reference sequence). This CDR3 is CASSEDRREEYF. The CDR3 coding sequence is TGTGCCAGCAGCGAGGACAGGCGGGAGGAGTACTTC.

This rearrangement joins TRBV5-8 to TRBJ2-5; 7 bases fit TRBD2. The V segment lost 1 base and the J segment 1 base; nucleotides outside the gene matches: 4. This CDR3 comprises 15 residues. CDR1 and CDR2 (germline): SGHTS, YDEGEE. CDR3 sequence: CASSLTGGTQETQYF. CDR3 in DNA: TGTGCCAGCAGCTTGACGGGGGGTACCCAAGAGACCCAGTACTTC.

The CDR3: CSVDLTGSTGELFF. In DNA, the CDR3 is TGCAGCGTTGATTTGACAGGATCCACCGGGGAGCTGTTTTTT. V is TRBV29-1 and J is TRBJ2-2; possibly TRBD1 for D (6 bases). Trimming stripped 3 bases from V and 4 bases from J, with 12 bases between. Germline V CDR1 and CDR2: SQVTM, ANQGSEA. The CDR3 sequence is 14 residues long.

The chain is built from TRBV5-1 and TRBJ1-2, with 7 bases aligning to TRBD1. Germline CDR1 is SGHRS and CDR2 is YFSETQ. The CDR3 sequence is 14 residues long. J gave up 4 bases and V 1 base, and 4 bases lay outside the gene matches. The CDR3 DNA reads TGCGCCAGCAGCTTGACAGGGGTAGGCTATGGCTACACCTTC. This codes for CASSLTGVGYGYTF.

The chain employs TRBV7-9 and TRBJ1-1; D call uncertain. Germline V CDR1 and CDR2: SEHNR, FQNEAQ (reference sequence). Trimming took off 6 bases at V and 1 base at J, with 9 bases between the two ends. This CDR3 contains 13 residues. The CDR3 nucleotides read TGTGCCAGCAGTAACCGGGAGAACACTGAAGCTTTCTTT. Protein: CASSNRENTEAFF.

The V gene is TRBV7-3, the J gene TRBJ2-7, with a weak D call TRBD1 (5 bases). The CDR3 sequence is 13 residues long. With 3 bases removed from V and 5 bases from J, the gap between germline ends came to 11 bases. CDR1 SGHTA and CDR2 FQGTGA come from the germline V gene. The CDR3 region has the DNA TGTGCCAGCAGCTTCAGTCAGGGCCACGAGCAGTACTTC. As protein: CASSFSQGHEQYF.

The rearrangement uses TRBV27 and TRBJ2-1; D call uncertain. The CDR3 spans 12 residues. CDR1 is MNHEY, CDR2 SMNVEV, per germline (reference sequence). V was cut by 5 bases and J by 10 bases, with 12 bases left in between. CDR3 nucleotide sequence: TGTGCCAGCAGTCCCAACGGGCTGGAGCAGTTCTTC. It codes for CASSPNGLEQFF.

As concerns this clone: Since a much larger clone is just one base distant, this may be a read error. The sample holds other DNA sequences that translate to the same CDR3. This CDR3 is CASSADSLVGPQHF. CDR3 DNA: TGCGCCAGTAGCGCAGACTCACTGGTCGGGCCCCAGCATTTT. The chain carries TRBV10-1 and TRBJ1-5; D gene uncertain. The CDR3 runs to 14 residues. V lost 9 bases, J lost 9 bases, and 21 bases lay in between. Germline-derived CDR1 and CDR2 are WNHNN and SYGVQD (reference sequence).

The CDR3, as DNA: TGTGCCAGCAGTGAACGCGGGACAGGGACTACTGAAGCTTTCTTT. Translating it yields CASSERGTGTTEAFF. The chain couples TRBV2 to TRBJ1-1, with 9 nucleotides matching TRBD1. From germline, CDR1 is SNHLY and CDR2 FYNNEI. This CDR3 region has 15 residues. With 2 bases clipped from V and 5 bases from J, the junction kept 6 bases outside the gene matches.

The rearrangement joins TRBV9 to TRBJ1-1; 7 nucleotides align to TRBD1. Per the germline V gene, CDR1 is SGDLS and CDR2 is YYNGEE. V lost 4 bases to trimming and J lost 3 bases; unmatched junction nucleotides: 9. The CDR3 is made up of 15 amino acids. CDR3 in amino acids: CASSPTGAWDTEAFF. The DNA of the CDR3 is TGTGCCAGCAGCCCCACAGGGGCCTGGGACACTGAAGCTTTCTTT.

This chain uses TRBV5-1 with TRBJ2-7; D perhaps matches TRBD1 (5 bases). CDR3 length equals 15 residues. The V end was cut by 2 bases, the J end by 5 bases, with 17 bases between. The germline V gene encodes CDR1 SGHRS and CDR2 YFSETQ. Here the CDR3 reads CASSLGRAKGDEQYF. The CDR3 DNA follows: TGCGCCAGCAGCTTAGGCAGGGCAAAGGGTGACGAGCAGTACTTC.

The chain recombines TRBV27 with TRBJ1-1, with D hard to call. With 5 bases removed from V and 3 bases from J, the gap between germline ends came to 13 bases. The CDR3 contains 14 residues. Germline V lookup: CDR1 MNHEY, CDR2 SMNVEV (reference sequence). The CDR3 protein is CASSLGWAHTEAFF. CDR3 sequence (DNA): TGTGCCAGCAGTCTGGGATGGGCACACACTGAAGCTTTCTTT.

This clone was found once. The gene calls are TRBV5-4 and TRBJ1-2; D is ambiguous. The V end lost 0 bases, the J end lost 4 bases, and 10 bases lay between the germline ends. The CDR3 extends over 14 amino acids. Germline CDR1 SGHNT, CDR2 YYREEE (reference sequence). The CDR3 nucleotides are TGTGCCAGCAGCTTGGACGGCGCTGGCTATGGCTACACCTTC. Its protein is CASSLDGAGYGYTF.

V and J are TRBV7-3 and TRBJ2-5; 7 bases agree with TRBD1. The CDR3 spans 15 residues. CDR1 and CDR2 (germline): SGHTA, FQGTGA. After removal of 3 bases from V and 1 base from J, the junction contained 5 bases not matched to a gene. CDR3 sequence reads: CASSLTGFSQETQYF. In DNA form, the CDR3 reads TGTGCCAGCAGCTTGACAGGGTTTTCCCAAGAGACCCAGTACTTC.